The clone carrying this T cell receptor beta chain has just one count. The data derive from a study of blood T cell repertoires in COVID-19. Germline CDR1 is LGHNA and CDR2 is YNFKEQ. This CDR3 has 19 residues. V lost 0 bases to trimming and J lost 6 bases; unmatched junction nucleotides: 16. Per the original methods: Estimates of nucleated cell counts were drawn from the amplification of reference gene primers. The protocol was immunoSEQ multiplex PCR, while the TCRdb copy is restricted to in-frame clones and leaves out a portion. The V and J calls and clone size are taken from that table; D and trimming were inferred from the DNA. Among about 360,000 clones listed, around 87% were seen once.

The sequence came from a human donor in a cohort sampled during active COVID-19. Sample: peripheral blood. The chain couples TRBV4-2 to TRBJ2-1; 8 bases fit TRBD1. In DNA, the CDR3 is TGTGCCAGCAGCCAAGAGGGGGTGGGGATGACAGGGGTTTTCAATGAGCAGTTCTTC. It is translated as CASSQEGVGMTGVFNEQFF.